Following are 14 T cell receptor beta chains from one sample sequenced in a study of blood T cell repertoires in COVID-19. Some clones are missing from TCRdb's copy, which holds only in-frame ones; the method was immunoSEQ multiplex PCR. The data hold about 150,000 clones, with about 90% observed a single time. The sample taken for sequencing was peripheral blood. The receptors come from a middle-aged man with acute or convalescent COVID-19.

The chain has TRBV19 and TRBJ2-1, with 7 bases that match TRBD2. CDR1 and CDR2 (germline): LNHDA, SQIVND (reference sequence). CDR3 length: 14 amino acids. Trimming cost V 6 bases and J 7 bases; bases outside gene matches: 9. Here the CDR3 DNA reads TGTGCCAGTAGGACCTCATGGGGGGGAAATGAGCAGTTCTTC. This codes for CASRTSWGGNEQFF.

This chain links TRBV5-1 with TRBJ2-2, with 10 bases lining up with TRBD2. CDR1 and CDR2 (germline): SGHRS, YFSETQ. The length of the CDR3 is 15 residues. With 5 bases clipped from V and 1 base from J, the junction kept 2 bases outside the gene matches. This CDR3 reads CASRWTSGNTGELFF. CDR3 nucleotide sequence: TGCGCCAGCAGGTGGACTAGCGGGAACACCGGGGAGCTGTTTTTT. The full variable domain, in which reference TRBV5-1 and TRBJ2-2 provide the parts outside the CDR3, is KAGVTQTPRYLIKTRGQQVTLSCSPISGHRSVSWYQQTPGQGLQFLFEYFSETQRNKGNFPGRFSGRQFSNSRSEMNVSTLELGDSALYLCASRWTSGNTGELFFGEGSRLTVL.

The chain has TRBV30 and TRBJ2-2; 7 nucleotides align to TRBD2. From germline, CDR1 is GTSNPN and CDR2 SVGIG (reference sequence). This CDR3 is 14 amino acids long. V lost 3 bases to trimming and J lost 4 bases; unmatched junction nucleotides: 5. In DNA form, the CDR3 reads TGTGCCTGGAGGACGGCGGGGGTCACCGGGGAGCTGTTTTTT. Amino acids: CAWRTAGVTGELFF.

The V call is TRBV15, the J call TRBJ2-5; 8 nucleotides agree with TRBD2. The germline V gene encodes CDR1 LNHNV and CDR2 YYDKDF (reference sequence). The CDR3 runs to 13 residues. V lost 5 bases and J lost 7; bases outside the gene matches: 6. The chain's CDR3 is CATSPGGGGTQYF. CDR3 DNA sequence: TGTGCCACCAGCCCCGGGGGGGGTGGGACCCAGTACTTC.

This sequence joins TRBV5-1 and TRBJ1-6, with D possibly matching TRBD1 (6 bases). Trimming stripped 3 bases from V and 7 bases from J, with 11 bases between. This CDR3 region has 14 residues. Per the germline V gene, CDR1 is SGHRS and CDR2 is YFSETQ. The CDR3 is CASSYEGGNSPLHF. Written as DNA, the CDR3 is TGCGCCAGCAGCTACGAGGGGGGGAATTCACCCCTCCACTTT. The entire variable domain, with the rest obtained from reference TRBV5-1 and TRBJ1-6, is as follows: KAGVTQTPRYLIKTRGQQVTLSCSPISGHRSVSWYQQTPGQGLQFLFEYFSETQRNKGNFPGRFSGRQFSNSRSEMNVSTLELGDSALYLCASSYEGGNSPLHFGNGTRLTVT.

The V call is TRBV5-1, the J call TRBJ2-5; tentative D call: TRBD1 (5 bases). The CDR3 totals 14 residues. CDR1 is SGHRS, CDR2 YFSETQ, per germline. V was pared by 0 bases and J by 0 bases, with 6 bases between. The CDR3 loop is CASSLATDQETQYF. The CDR3 nucleotides read TGCGCCAGCAGCTTGGCGACAGACCAAGAGACCCAGTACTTC.

The chain employs TRBV28 and TRBJ1-5, with a tentative D call TRBD1 (5 bases). The V and J ends lost 5 bases and 2 bases respectively, with 16 bases between them. The germline CDR1 and CDR2 sequences are MDHEN and SYDVKM. CDR3 size: 16 residues. The CDR3: CASSQKRDSGNQPQHF. CDR3 nucleotides: TGTGCCAGCAGTCAGAAGAGGGACTCCGGCAATCAGCCCCAGCATTTT. Full variable domain (rest looked up from reference TRBV28 and TRBJ1-5): DVKVTQSSRYLVKRTGEKVFLECVQDMDHENMFWYRQDPGLGLRLIYFSYDVKMKEKGDIPEGYSVSREKKERFSLILESASTNQTSMYLCASSQKRDSGNQPQHFGDGTRLSIL.

CDR3 protein: CASSPDRPNSPLHF. The CDR3 DNA sequence: TGCGCCAGCAGTCCGGACAGACCAAATTCACCCCTCCACTTT. The rearrangement joins TRBV5-1 to TRBJ1-6; possible D gene TRBD1, 6 bases. The ends were cut back, 5 bases at V and 7 bases at J, with 13 bases in the middle. This CDR3 has 14 amino acids. Germline V gene lookup returns CDR1 SGHRS and CDR2 YFSETQ.

About this clone: An end of the junction differs from the germline gene, which may be a read error. The gene calls are TRBV7-9 and TRBJ1-2; a weak D match, TRBD1 (5 bases). The CDR3 loop spans 11 amino acids. The germline CDR1 and CDR2 sequences are SEHNR and FQNEAQ (reference sequence). The CDR3 DNA follows: TGTGCCAGCAGCTACGACAGCCCCCGGAGCTTC. This encodes CASSYDSPRSF.

The J gene is TRBJ1-1, the V gene TRBV7-8; weak D call: TRBD1 (5 bases). Deletions cut 6 bases from V and 8 bases from J, with 19 bases between. CDR1 and CDR2 from the germline V gene are SGHVS and FQNEAQ. The CDR3 has 14 amino acids. CDR3 sequence (DNA): TGTGCCAGCAGACCTCCCCGTGGGACTACGGAAGCTTTCTTT. Translating gives CASRPPRGTTEAFF.

This chain uses TRBV23-1 with TRBJ1-1; maybe TRBD1 (5 bases). TRBV23-1 is an ORF, with its function uncertain. The CDR3 consists of 18 residues. V was cut by 6 bases and J by 7 bases, with 30 bases left in between. The CDR3 sequence is CASSLFKPPGMMCDEAFF. In nucleotides, the CDR3 is TGCGCCAGCAGCCTATTTAAACCCCCAGGGATGATGTGTGATGAAGCTTTCTTT.

The CDR3 sequence: CASSVAAGHQGYTF. CDR3 sequence (DNA): TGTGCCAGCAGCGTAGCGGCTGGGCATCAAGGCTACACCTTC. The V gene is TRBV9, the J gene TRBJ1-2; D uncertain. Germline V gene data show CDR1 as SGDLS and CDR2 as YYNGEE. The V end lost 0 bases, the J end lost 8 bases, and 14 bases lay between the germline ends. This CDR3 comprises 14 residues.

This clone occurred a few times. The chain is built from TRBV27 and TRBJ2-2; D unresolved. Germline values: CDR1 MNHEY, CDR2 SMNVEV (reference sequence). The CDR3 contains 15 residues. V lost 3 bases and J lost 1, with 9 bases in between. CDR3 sequence (DNA): TGTGCCAGCAGTTTTTCCCCAGGGAACACCGGGGAGCTGTTTTTT. Its protein is CASSFSPGNTGELFF.

The table lists this clone with a count of one. The gene calls are TRBV10-1 and TRBJ2-7; 7 bases match TRBD1. Looked up from germline, CDR1 is WNHNN and CDR2 is SYGVQD (reference sequence). The CDR3 loop spans 13 amino acids. J lost 0 bases, V lost 10 bases, and 6 bases had no gene match. Written as DNA, the CDR3 is TGCGCCATGGGTGAGGGGGCCTCCTACGAGCAGTACGTC. This encodes CAMGEGASYEQYV.